This TCR beta chain was profiled in a study of brain T cells in children with intractable seizures. The CDR3 is 15 residues long. V was pared by 4 bases and J by 5 bases, with 6 bases of the junction left unmatched. Germline-derived CDR1 and CDR2 are LGHNA and YNFKEQ. The table came from immunoSEQ multiplex PCR; TCRdb's copy has only in-frame clones and leaves some out. Here the sample spans roughly 120,000 clones, 94% being singletons. Sequenced here: peripheral blood, sampled at surgery. This sequence joins TRBV4-2 and TRBJ2-1, with 9 bases identical to TRBD2. The sequence derives from a boy under two years old with hemimegalencephaly and intractable seizures. CDR3 protein: CASSPSGTSNNEQFF. The DNA of the CDR3 is TGTGCCAGCAGCCCCTCTGGGACTAGCAACAATGAGCAGTTCTTC.